A selection of T cell receptor beta chains follows, all from one sample in a study of cytomegalovirus exposure and HLA in healthy donors. Sequencing used immunoSEQ multiplex PCR; TCRdb keeps in-frame clones, though not all of them. The sample contains 150,000 to 200,000 clones, about nine tenths of which appear only once. The sequencing sample was made of PBMCs. Source of these receptors: a woman aged 25 to 39 in good health and CMV-seronegative. The conserved cysteine and the conserved F or W are not part of the CDR3 here.

>TRBV25-1|TRBJ2-6
ASSRGGFAGANVLT
>TRBV28|TRBJ1-3
ASSFAGRDTIY
>TRBV29-1|TRBJ2-5
SVELGQGMQETQY
>TRBV28|TRBJ1-2
ASSLGHTPYGYT
>TRBV6-6|TRBJ2-1
ASTTKTGGEQF
>TRBV7-8|TRBJ2-1
ASSPSSGRDEQF
>TRBV6-4|TRBJ2-2
ASRDGPNTGELF
>TRBV27|TRBJ2-1
ASRWDRAGNEQF
>TRBV6-1|TRBJ1-4
ASTKGGREKLF
>TRBV30|TRBJ2-5
AWRMEETQY
>TRBV30|TRBJ1-2
AWEQGVGYT
>TRBV7-9|TRBJ2-5
ASSWTSVETQY
>TRBV7-2|TRBJ2-1
ASSAKYNEQF
>TRBV2|TRBJ2-1
ASSEVASGNEQF
>TRBV5-6|TRBJ1-5
ASSLGSYQPQH
>TRBV30|TRBJ1-5
AWGNFGQPQH
>TRBV6-1|TRBJ1-1
ASSEQAYTEAF
>TRBV5-1|TRBJ2-3
ASSLERGSTDTQY
>TRBV18|TRBJ2-4
ASSPAGLAKNIQY
>TRBV29-1|TRBJ2-7
SVATQGSLGYEQY
>TRBV27|TRBJ1-6
ASSFGGENSPLH
>TRBV30|TRBJ1-1
AWSGIQGAEAF
>TRBV6-1|TRBJ2-3
ASSEDLGTGVTDTQY
>TRBV5-6|TRBJ2-3
ASSVLRTASSTDTQY
>TRBV6-5|TRBJ2-1
ASSEGAAPDEQF
>TRBV7-6|TRBJ2-7
ASSLEGGRRTGAYEQY
>TRBV29-1|TRBJ2-1
SVGRTSGGAMSYNEQF
>TRBV20-1|TRBJ1-2
SAMTSNGYT
>TRBV4-3|TRBJ2-7
ASSHGRGYEQY
>TRBV2|TRBJ2-5
ATRDRGFETQY
>TRBV29-1|TRBJ2-4
SVVGIQGGLAKNIQY
>TRBV5-1|TRBJ2-7
ASSLVGSSGPSSYEQY
>TRBV5-1|TRBJ1-5
ASSPSMIRDRDQPQH
>TRBV2|TRBJ1-6
ASSDLGTGGSSPLH
>TRBV4-2|TRBJ2-3
ASSQTFTGGVDTQY
>TRBV28|TRBJ1-4
ASSLEDRVSEKLF
>TRBV7-2|TRBJ1-2
ASSQGQGGSYGYT
>TRBV18|TRBJ2-4
ASSPPTAKNIQY
>TRBV27|TRBJ1-1
ASSLPGVNTEAF
>TRBV5-1|TRBJ2-3
ASSDPRETSTDTQY
>TRBV5-4|TRBJ2-6
ASSFAGTPRRRGGANVLT
>TRBV10-3|TRBJ2-2
AISESDLGELF
>TRBV9|TRBJ2-3
ASSTYPTDTQY
>TRBV4-1|TRBJ2-1
ASRKGGTSGGYNEQF
>TRBV6-5|TRBJ1-2
ASSTLIGGYGYT
>TRBV19|TRBJ1-2
ASSIATGNYGYT
>TRBV29-1|TRBJ1-2
SVGAGGEDGYT
>TRBV7-6|TRBJ2-3
ASSRAGASTDTQY
>TRBV28|TRBJ2-7
ASRPRGGSYEQY
>TRBV5-4|TRBJ2-7
ASSFGLAGEQY
>TRBV7-2|TRBJ2-5
ASSQGIGGRLRETQY
>TRBV2|TRBJ2-3
ASSVSHYGDRGYTDTQY
>TRBV9|TRBJ2-3
ASSVGTGRHTQY
>TRBV11-2|TRBJ2-3
ASSFAPGLASRTDTQY
>TRBV7-2|TRBJ1-2
ASSYGLEGGYT
>TRBV28|TRBJ1-1
ASNDRMNTEAF
>TRBV27|TRBJ1-1
ASSVRGTGLTEAF
>TRBV5-4|TRBJ1-6
ASSQPLGNNSPLH
>TRBV7-9|TRBJ2-7
ASSLSAYEQY
>TRBV7-9|TRBJ1-1
ASSFPWTGHTEAF